This TCR beta chain was sequenced during a study of blood T cells in healthy people across ages. General study findings and limits: It was the long-lived donors that had more naive CD4+ cells and higher diversity than aged donors. Correlation between TCR beta diversity and naive T cell percentage was strong. Diversity estimates from one million T cells were considered underestimates.

This clonotype was observed a few times. Its target is not known. Unmatched junction bases numbered 5, after V lost 0 bases and J lost 5 bases. Germline CDR1 SGHRS, CDR2 YFSETQ. CDR3 length equals 14 residues. Through a sample-barcoded 5' primer and a J-beta primer mix, a second PCR was run for roughly 6 to 12 cycles. TCRdb passed the 5' RACE reads through MiXCR, listing each CDR3 protein once. The table records fewer than 900,000 distinct CDR3 sequences, around 34% of them present only once. This TCR came from a young man in good health. The rearrangement uses TRBV5-1 and TRBJ2-7, with 7 bases fitting TRBD1. Source material: blood. The CDR3 sequence: CASSLGQGADEQYF. The CDR3, as DNA: TGCGCCAGCAGCTTGGGACAGGGAGCCGACGAGCAGTACTTC.